This is a list of T cell receptor beta chains from one sample in a study of radiotherapy plus CTLA-4 blockade in lung cancer. Repertoires were generated with immunoSEQ multiplex PCR, while TCRdb's copy carries only in-frame clones and drops some. Here the sample spans 85,000 to 120,000 clones, more than 75% being singletons. Material: peripheral blood, obtained from a patient treated with radiotherapy plus ipilimumab. Receptors originate from a human donor with non-small cell lung cancer that progressed on radiotherapy plus ipilimumab. Some clones in this sample may be carry-over from other donors' samples. Both conserved end residues are part of each CDR3. D genes are given only for firm matches. Clone size is shown for a subset of rows, as once, few, many or a class of expanded clone.

v_call	d_call	cdr3_length	j_call	clone_size	cdr3_nt	cdr3_aa
TRBV4-3	TRBD1	18	TRBJ1-4	NA	TGCGCCAGCAGCCAAGATCCCCTTTCCGGGACAGGGGGGGAAAAACTGTTTTTT	CASSQDPLSGTGGEKLFF
TRBV18	TRBD1	16	TRBJ1-3	NA	TGTGCCAGCTCACCCCGGACAGGCTTCTCTGGAAACACCATATATTTT	CASSPRTGFSGNTIYF
TRBV6-1	NA	15	TRBJ1-5	NA	TGTGCCAGCAGTTTGCAGACAGATGCCCAACAGCCCCAGCATTTT	CASSLQTDAQQPQHF
TRBV9	TRBD1	22	TRBJ1-3	NA	TGTGCCAGCAGCGTATTCCCGACAGGGCCCTTTTATCGGCGGCGTCCTGGAAACACCATATATTTT	CASSVFPTGPFYRRRPGNTIYF
TRBV5-1	TRBD2	16	TRBJ2-1	NA	TGCGCCAGCAGTCCTGGGGCTAGCGGGGCTTACAATGAGCAGTTCTTC	CASSPGASGAYNEQFF
TRBV7-2	NA	17	TRBJ2-4	NA	TGTGCCAGCAGCTTAGATTATTCGAGTGGGGCCAAAAACATTCAGTACTTC	CASSLDYSSGAKNIQYF
TRBV2	NA	13	TRBJ2-7	NA	TGTGCCAGCAGTCTCCCCATAACCTACGAGCAGTACTTC	CASSLPITYEQYF
TRBV27	NA	18	TRBJ1-6	NA	TGTGCCAGCAGTCCCTCGGGCAGCTATTATACCTATAATTCACCCCTCCACTTT	CASSPSGSYYTYNSPLHF
TRBV11-1	NA	14	TRBJ2-5	NA	TGTGCCAGCAGCTTAGCGGGTCACCAAGAGACCCAGTACTTC	CASSLAGHQETQYF
TRBV4-1	TRBD2	17	TRBJ2-7	NA	TGCGCCAGCAGCCAAGAACGAGGGGAGCGGGGGGAATACGAGCAGTACTTC	CASSQERGERGEYEQYF
TRBV30	NA	14	TRBJ1-3	NA	TGTGCCCTGGCGACCCGGGTCCTTGGAAACACCATATATTTT	CALATRVLGNTIYF
TRBV19	NA	15	TRBJ1-2	NA	TGTGCCAGTAGTATTTTCGCGGGGAAAAACTATGGCTACACCTTC	CASSIFAGKNYGYTF
TRBV6-4	NA	15	TRBJ2-6	few	TGTGCCAGCAGTGACGAGGGGGCTGGGGCCAACGTCCTGACTTTC	CASSDEGAGANVLTF
TRBV6-6	NA	16	TRBJ1-2	NA	TGTGCCAGCAGTTACGGGGGGAGTCGGGCTAACTATGGCTACACCTTC	CASSYGGSRANYGYTF
TRBV28	NA	14	TRBJ1-6	NA	TGTGCCAGCAGTTCGAGAGGGTACTTTTCACCCCTCCACTTT	CASSSRGYFSPLHF
TRBV4-3	TRBD1	14	TRBJ1-2	NA	TGCGCCAGCAGCCCCTCGCAGGGGGTCTATGGCTACACCTTC	CASSPSQGVYGYTF
TRBV7-6	NA	11	TRBJ1-1	NA	TGTGCCAGCAGCTTGGGCACTGAAGCTTTCTTT	CASSLGTEAFF
TRBV6-5	NA	15	TRBJ1-2	once	TGTGCCAGCAGTTACTCGAGACGGGCTTTTGAGGGCTACACCTTC	CASSYSRRAFEGYTF
TRBV19	TRBD1	17	TRBJ1-5	once	TGTGCCAGTAGTGCAATGAAGGACAGGGCATCGAATCAGCCCCAGCATTTT	CASSAMKDRASNQPQHF
TRBV7-8	TRBD1	16	TRBJ1-1	NA	TGTGCCAGCACCCCGACTTCGTGGGACAGGGGGACTGAAGCTTTCTTT	CASTPTSWDRGTEAFF
TRBV7-2	TRBD1	16	TRBJ1-2	NA	TGTGCCAGCAGCTTAGACTACGGACAGGGAGACTATGGCTACACCTTC	CASSLDYGQGDYGYTF
TRBV7-8	TRBD1	15	TRBJ1-2	NA	TGTGCCAGCAGCCCGCCGACAGGGGGGCATGAGGGCTACACCTTC	CASSPPTGGHEGYTF
TRBV7-8	NA	13	TRBJ1-5	NA	TGTGCCAGCAGCCCCTCGAGCAATCAGCCCCAGCATTTT	CASSPSSNQPQHF
TRBV6-1	TRBD2	16	TRBJ2-7	NA	TGTGCCAGCAGTGTCGGACTAGCGGGGGGCGGGGACGAGCAGTACTTC	CASSVGLAGGGDEQYF
TRBV5-6	TRBD1	16	TRBJ1-4	once	TGTGCCAGCAGCAACAGGGGGCACGGGACTAATGAAAAACTGTTTTTT	CASSNRGHGTNEKLFF
TRBV7-2	NA	14	TRBJ1-4	NA	TGTGCCAGCAGCTTAGTGACAGGACCCAAAGAGTTGTTTTTT	CASSLVTGPKELFF
TRBV18	TRBD2	17	TRBJ2-3	NA	TGTGCCAGCTCACCATATTTACTAGCGGGGAGCACAGATACGCAGTATTTT	CASSPYLLAGSTDTQYF
TRBV15	NA	13	TRBJ2-7	few	TGTGCCACCAGCAGAGGGGGGCGAAGCGAGCAGTACTTC	CATSRGGRSEQYF
TRBV7-3	NA	13	TRBJ2-7	NA	TGTGCCAGCAGCCCACCCGGCAGCTACGAGCAGTACTTC	CASSPPGSYEQYF
TRBV7-9	NA	19	TRBJ2-3	few	TGTGCCAGCAGCTCCCGCGTGGGGGGCAGGGTCGAGGGCACAGATACGCAGTATTTT	CASSSRVGGRVEGTDTQYF
TRBV5-1	TRBD2	14	TRBJ2-7	NA	TGCGCCAGCAGCGGAACTAGCGCCTCCTACGAGCAGTACTTC	CASSGTSASYEQYF
TRBV18	NA	13	TRBJ2-5	once	TGTGCCAGCTCACCGGGTCTGGGGGAGACCCAGTACTTC	CASSPGLGETQYF
TRBV28	NA	13	TRBJ1-1	NA	TGTGCCAGCAGTTTAATTTGGCAGGGTGGAGCTTTCTTT	CASSLIWQGGAFF
TRBV6-6	TRBD1	13	TRBJ1-1	few	TGTGCCAGCAGTTACTCGACAGGGACTGAAGCTTTCTTT	CASSYSTGTEAFF
TRBV18	NA	16	TRBJ2-5	NA	TGTGCCAGCTCACCACCTAGCTCGGACGGCCGGGGAACCCAGTACTTC	CASSPPSSDGRGTQYF
TRBV2	NA	12	TRBJ2-3	NA	TGTGCCACTCGGAAGGAACCAGATACGCAGTATTTT	CATRKEPDTQYF
TRBV19	NA	11	TRBJ2-3	NA	TGTGCCAGTAGTATCCGGGATACGCAGTATTTT	CASSIRDTQYF
TRBV15	TRBD1	15	TRBJ2-7	NA	TGTGCCACCAGCAGTCCGCGGACAGGGTTCCCCGAGCAGTACTTC	CATSSPRTGFPEQYF
TRBV5-1	TRBD1	16	TRBJ2-3	NA	TGCGCCAGCAGCTCCGGGACAGGGGGCGCGGGTAGTACGCAGTATTTT	CASSSGTGGAGSTQYF
TRBV10-3	TRBD1	12	TRBJ1-1	NA	TGTGCCAGCAAAGGGACAGGACGGGAAGCTTTCTTT	CASKGTGREAFF
TRBV10-1	NA	12	TRBJ2-7	few	TGCGCCAGCATGGAGGGTGAGGGGGAGCAGTACTTC	CASMEGEGEQYF
TRBV29-1	TRBD1	16	TRBJ1-6	once	TGCAGCGTTTCAACAGGGGATAGCTCCTATAATTCACCCCTCCACTTT	CSVSTGDSSYNSPLHF
TRBV30	NA	14	TRBJ2-1	NA	TGTGCCTGGAGTGGGGGGCCCACTTACAATGAGCAGTTCTTC	CAWSGGPTYNEQFF
TRBV6-5	NA	13	TRBJ2-1	NA	TGTGCCAGCAGTTACTTAAGGGGGACATGGCAGTTCTTC	CASSYLRGTWQFF
TRBV5-6	TRBD1	16	TRBJ1-5	once	TGTGCCAGCAGTCGGACAGGGGTAGGAGTCAATCAGCCCCAGCATTTT	CASSRTGVGVNQPQHF
TRBV13	NA	13	TRBJ2-5	NA	TGTGCCAGCAGCCCGGGATCCCCCGAGACCCAGTACTTC	CASSPGSPETQYF
TRBV10-3	NA	14	TRBJ1-2	NA	TGTGCCATCAGCCGACAGGCCCGTGACTATGGCTACACCTTC	CAISRQARDYGYTF
TRBV21-1	NA	16	TRBJ1-2	NA	TGTGCCAGCAGCAAAAAGGGACCGAGGAGTAACTATGGCTACACCTTC	CASSKKGPRSNYGYTF
TRBV2	TRBD1	15	TRBJ2-2	NA	TGTGCCAGCAGTGGGGACAGGGTATTTTCCGGGGAGCTGTTTTTT	CASSGDRVFSGELFF
TRBV2	NA	15	TRBJ1-5	NA	TGTGCCAGCAGGGAGAGGGCGTATGGCAATCAGCCCCAGCATTTT	CASRERAYGNQPQHF
TRBV6-4	TRBD2	15	TRBJ2-3	NA	TGTGCCAGCAGTGCGCTAGCGGGAAGCACAGATACGCAGTATTTT	CASSALAGSTDTQYF
TRBV27	NA	13	TRBJ2-2	NA	TGTGCCAGCAGTCTACAGGGGACTGGGGAGCTGTTTTTT	CASSLQGTGELFF
TRBV6-4	NA	12	TRBJ2-7	NA	TGTGCCAGCACGGACGGCGCGGTCGAGCAGTACTTC	CASTDGAVEQYF